This entry is about one T cell receptor beta chain. This clonotype is labeled medium-sized (0.01 to 0.1%). Its antigen is unknown. No base quality information exists; no much larger clone differs at one position. The CDR3, from cysteine to phenylalanine, totals 15 residues. Just CDR3 DNA is preserved here, 45 bases in frame from base 1. As encoded in the germline V gene (reference sequence), CDR1 is DFQATT while CDR2 is SNEGSKA. Here V drops 3 bases and J drops 3 bases, and the junction holds 11 bases not matched to any gene. This sample was taken from a study of spatial heterogeneity in lung cancer (dated by TCRdb to between 2018 and 2021). With respect to the entire study: Beta-chain transcripts were consistently detected in greater numbers than alpha-chain transcripts, which likely reflects a higher abundance of beta-chain transcripts. In the raw uncorrected reads, each unique combination of TCR and UMI appeared on average more than ten times. TCR alpha and beta repertoires were quantitatively compared across multiple tumor regions, matched nontumor lung and blood in non-small cell lung cancer. Nonsynonymous mutation counts, determined by whole-exome sequencing of tumor tissue, were related to TCR repertoire features. Both alpha and beta chains were TCR-sequenced in samples taken at surgery, namely 220 tumor regions, around 70 matched nontumor lung samples and some 53 PBMC samples. General conclusions and limits of the study: Additional single-cell paired TCR alpha and beta sequencing was considered necessary to confirm, at a functional level, the hypothesis that regional TCRs recognize regional mutations.

In light of the paper, this sample's time point label describes: sample taken at primary tumor resection. Samples were obtained from around 72 patients with early-stage, untreated non-small cell lung cancer from the lung TRACERx cohort. TCR sequencing used whole RNA extracted from tumor and nontumor lung tissue, or from cryopreserved PBMC samples, without cell sorting. Only patients for whom sufficient RNA was available from at least two tumor regions were selected for TCR sequencing. Before being selected, tumor and adjacent nontumor lung specimens were reviewed by a lung pathologist. The library was prepared using 5' RACE. These reads were obtained on a NextSeq 500. In the TCR library protocol, a unique molecular identifier was attached to each TCR cDNA molecule so that PCR and sequencing errors could be corrected. The authors' pipeline ran thus. TCR identification, UMI-based error correction and CDR3 extraction were all carried out with Decombinator tools. Expanded TCRs were defined as those above a frequency of 2 per 1,000, corresponding to the top 1% of the tumor frequency distribution. Rényi diversity was computed with the R vegan package after subsampling each repertoire 100 times to 5,000 TCRs. CDR3 similarity networks were built from amino acid triplet string-kernel similarity, with CDR3s being connected when pairwise similarity was above 0.82. TCRdb's own reprocessing of the public reads used fastp at Q25 and MiXCR and kept productive beta chains. Each entry is one CDR3 protein sequence, shown with its most common DNA and genes. For this entry, the V and J calls and clone size follow TCRdb and not the study's own pipeline. A total of over 2,000 distinct CDR3 sequences appear in this sample, about 15% of them only once. 20% to 30% of the sample lies in the top ten.

This chain joins TRBV20-1 to TRBJ2-7; 7 junctional bases match TRBD2. This TCR came from a male donor with early-stage non-small cell lung cancer. The sequences come from normal lung tissue next to the tumor, collected at surgery. The DNA reads as follows: TGCAGTGCTAGTCCCCTGATCGGGACTAACTACGAGCAGTACTTC. Protein translation: CSASPLIGTNYEQYF.